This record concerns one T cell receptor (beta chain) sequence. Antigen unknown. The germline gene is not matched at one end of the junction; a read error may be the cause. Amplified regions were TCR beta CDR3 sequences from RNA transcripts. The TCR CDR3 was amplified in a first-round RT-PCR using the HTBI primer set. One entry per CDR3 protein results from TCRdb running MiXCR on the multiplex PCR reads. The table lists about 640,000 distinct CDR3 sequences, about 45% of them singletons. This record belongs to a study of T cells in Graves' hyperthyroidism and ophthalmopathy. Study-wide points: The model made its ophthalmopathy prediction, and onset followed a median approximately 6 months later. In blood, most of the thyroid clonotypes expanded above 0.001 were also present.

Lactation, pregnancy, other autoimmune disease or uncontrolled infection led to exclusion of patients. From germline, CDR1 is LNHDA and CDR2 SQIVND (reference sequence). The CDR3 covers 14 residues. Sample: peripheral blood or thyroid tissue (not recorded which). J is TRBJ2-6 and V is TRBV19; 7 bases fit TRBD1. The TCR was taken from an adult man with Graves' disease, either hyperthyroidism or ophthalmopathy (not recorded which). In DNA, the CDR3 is TGTGCCAGTAGCCGTCAGACAGGGAAGAACGCTGAAGCTTTC. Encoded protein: CASSRQTGKNAEAF.